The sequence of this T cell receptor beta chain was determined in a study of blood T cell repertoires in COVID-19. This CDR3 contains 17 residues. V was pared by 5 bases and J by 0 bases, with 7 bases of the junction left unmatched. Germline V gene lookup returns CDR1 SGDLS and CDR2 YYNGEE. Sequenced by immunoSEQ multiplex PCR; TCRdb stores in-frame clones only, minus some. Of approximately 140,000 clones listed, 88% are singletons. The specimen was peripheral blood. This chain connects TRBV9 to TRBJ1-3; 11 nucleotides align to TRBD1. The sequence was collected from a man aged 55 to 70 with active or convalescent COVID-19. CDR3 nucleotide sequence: TGTGCCAGCAGTGGGACAGGGGGTATCCTCTCTGGAAACACCATATATTTT. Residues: CASSGTGGILSGNTIYF.